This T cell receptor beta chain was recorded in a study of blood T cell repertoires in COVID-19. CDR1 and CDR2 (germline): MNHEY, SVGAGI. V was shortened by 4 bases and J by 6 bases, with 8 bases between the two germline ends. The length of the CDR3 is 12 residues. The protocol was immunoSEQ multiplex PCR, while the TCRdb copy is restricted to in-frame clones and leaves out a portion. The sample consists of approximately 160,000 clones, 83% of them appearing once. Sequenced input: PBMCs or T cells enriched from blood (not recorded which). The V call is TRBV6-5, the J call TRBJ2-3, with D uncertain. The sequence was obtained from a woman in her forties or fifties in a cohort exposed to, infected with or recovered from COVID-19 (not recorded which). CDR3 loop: CASSSPADTQYF. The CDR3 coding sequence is TGTGCCAGCAGTTCCCCCGCGGATACGCAGTATTTT.